What follows are 11 T cell receptor beta chains derived from one specimen sequenced in a study of T cells in Graves' hyperthyroidism and ophthalmopathy. There were TCR beta CDR3 regions amplified from RNA transcripts. HTBI primers drove first-round RT-PCR of the TCR CDR3. One entry per CDR3 protein, called by TCRdb with MiXCR from the multiplex PCR reads. The sample gives about 320,000 distinct CDR3 sequences, approximately 15% of which show up once; around a third is in the top ten. The specimen was blood. These receptors originate from a man aged 30 to 39 with Graves' hyperthyroidism.

The J gene is TRBJ2-1, the V gene TRBV15; TRBD2 aligns across 11 bases. CDR1 and CDR2 (germline): LNHNV, YYDKDF (reference sequence). CDR3 size: 21 residues. Trimming at V came to 5 bases and at J to 1 base, leaving 19 bases not matched to a gene. The CDR3 DNA reads TGTGCCACCAGCCGCCTCCCTAGCGGGAGGTCGCTCGGGATGTCCTACAATGAGCAGTTCTTC. This encodes CATSRLPSGRSLGMSYNEQFF.

There are many counts of this clonotype. The gene calls are TRBV11-3 and TRBJ1-1, with D maybe TRBD1 (5 bases). This CDR3 has 13 amino acids. The V and J ends lost 4 bases and 1 base respectively, with 7 bases between them. Germline V gene data show CDR1 as SGHNT and CDR2 as YENEEA. The CDR3: CASSSDRNTEAFF. CDR3 bases: TGTGCCAGCAGCTCTGACAGGAACACTGAAGCTTTCTTT.

This clonotype was detected many times. The rearrangement links TRBV12-3 or TRBV12-4 to TRBJ2-1; D perhaps matches TRBD2 (6 bases). Trimming cost V 3 bases and J 4 bases, with 10 bases left between them. The CDR3 consists of 14 residues. The CDR3 is CASSLASEYNEQFF. CDR3 DNA: TGTGCCAGCAGTTTGGCTAGCGAGTACAATGAGCAGTTCTTC.

The chain has TRBV9 and TRBJ2-1; D assignment may be TRBD1 or TRBD2 (5 bases each). This CDR3 comprises 16 residues. Germline-derived CDR1 and CDR2 are SGDLS and YYNGEE. The V end lost 0 bases, the J end lost 6 bases, and 16 bases lay between the germline ends. The CDR3 region is CASSVAGPTRGNEQFF. In DNA, the CDR3 is TGTGCCAGCAGCGTAGCGGGACCTACTAGGGGCAATGAGCAGTTCTTC.

The chain uses TRBV7-9 and TRBJ2-3; a weak D match, TRBD2 (6 bases). Trimming took off 5 bases at V and 0 bases at J, with 21 bases between the two ends. This CDR3 has 18 residues. Germline V gene sequence: CDR1 SEHNR, CDR2 FQNEAQ (reference sequence). The CDR3 DNA follows: TGTGCCAGCAGCGCGGAGGGAGGCCGGGGGTTTAGCACAGATACGCAGTATTTT. Translated, it gives CASSAEGGRGFSTDTQYF.

At least ten counts were recorded for this clonotype. This chain links TRBV3-1 with TRBJ2-3; D perhaps matches TRBD2 (6 bases). The CDR3 contains 15 residues. V was clipped by 2 bases and J by 1 base, with 10 bases between them. Germline V CDR1 and CDR2: LGHDT, YNNKEL (reference sequence). CDR3 residues: CASSQLRRGTDTQYF. The CDR3 coding sequence is TGTGCCAGCAGCCAACTTAGGAGGGGCACAGATACGCAGTATTTT.

This clonotype was seen only once. Just one base apart from a much larger clone, this may be a read error. CDR3 nucleotides: TGCAGTGCTGGGAAGTCTGCGCAGTTCTTC. Its translation: CSAGKSAQFF. The J gene is TRBJ2-1, the V gene TRBV20-1, with D unresolved. CDR3 length equals 10 residues. The ends were cut back, 5 bases at V and 12 bases at J, with 11 bases in the middle. Germline lookup yields CDR1 DFQATT and CDR2 SNEGSKA (reference sequence).

This clonotype was counted many times. A read error may produce the germline difference seen at one junction end. The rearrangement links TRBV11-2 to TRBJ2-5, with 9 bases that match TRBD2. CDR1 is SGHAT and CDR2 is FQNNGV in the germline V gene. The CDR3 runs 15 residues. CDR3 sequence (DNA): TGTGCCGGCAGGGCAAATAGCGGGAGTGGAGAGACCCAGTACTTC. Amino acids: CAGRANSGSGETQYF. Using reference TRBV11-2 and TRBJ2-5 for the parts outside the CDR3, the full variable domain is EAGVAQSPRYKIIEKRQSVAFWCNPISGHATLYWYQQILGQGPKLLIQFQNNGVVDDSQLPKDRFSAERLKGVDSTLKIQPAKLEDSAVYLCAGRANSGSGETQYFGPGTRLLVL.

At least ten counts were recorded for this clonotype. V gene TRBV2 combines with J gene TRBJ2-3; 12 nucleotides match TRBD2. This CDR3 contains 18 residues. Trimming took 0 bases from V and 4 from J; bases not matched to a gene: 8. Germline CDR1 and CDR2: SNHLY and FYNNEI. The CDR3 DNA follows: TGTGCCAGCAGTGAAGCGGTGGGACTAGCGGGTCCAGCAGATACGCAGTATTTT. This translates into CASSEAVGLAGPADTQYF.

This clonotype was seen more than once but under ten times. The gene calls are TRBV20-1 and TRBJ2-5, with 15 positions matching TRBD2. This CDR3 is built from 18 residues. Trimming took 5 bases from V and 5 from J; bases not matched to a gene: 15. Germline values: CDR1 DFQATT, CDR2 SNEGSKA (reference sequence). The CDR3 is CSAPMVPGLAGGWETQYF. DNA of the CDR3: TGCAGTGCTCCCATGGTCCCGGGACTAGCGGGAGGATGGGAGACCCAGTACTTC.

This clonotype was recorded at least ten times. For the CDR3, the DNA is TGTGCCAGCAGGGGGACACTGGGAGAAAAACTGTTTTTT. Translating gives CASRGTLGEKLFF. The gene calls are TRBV12-3 or TRBV12-4 and TRBJ1-4, with D perhaps TRBD1 (6 bases). The CDR3 consists of 13 residues. V was shortened by 6 bases and J by 8 bases, with 13 bases between the two germline ends.